The source of this T cell receptor (beta chain) is a study of blood T cells in healthy people across ages. This clonotype was seen many times. CDR3 length: 11 residues. Between the trimmed V and J ends, which lost 3 bases and 6 bases, there was a span of 8 bases. The germline gives CDR1 SQVTM, CDR2 ANQGSEA. A second roughly 7 to 11 cycle PCR used barcoded and J-beta primers. TCRdb redid the calling of the 5' RACE reads with MiXCR, one entry per CDR3 protein. The table lists about 640,000 distinct CDR3 sequences, around 31% of them singletons. Material for sequencing was blood. This clonotype was sampled from a woman of 80 years or more in good health. The V call is TRBV29-1, the J call TRBJ2-5; D ambiguous. DNA of the CDR3: TGCAGCGTTGATTTAGCCAAGACCCAGTACTTC. Translation gives CSVDLAKTQYF.